A single sample gave rise to the 17 T cell receptor beta chains below, sequenced in a study of cytotoxic CD8 clonotypes in ibrutinib-treated CLL. The assay was immunoSEQ multiplex PCR, and TCRdb's table has in-frame clones only and misses some. The sample has tens of thousands of clones; 57% are singletons. The sample in question was PBMCs, obtained after 12 months of ibrutinib treatment. The receptors were gathered from a human donor with chronic lymphocytic leukemia.

The J gene is TRBJ1-5, the V gene TRBV4-2; D perhaps matches TRBD1 (5 bases). CDR3 length equals 16 residues. V was trimmed by 0 bases and J by 0 bases, leaving 9 bases between them. The germline gives CDR1 LGHNA, CDR2 YNFKEQ. The CDR3 DNA sequence: TGTGCCAGCAGCCAAGACCCAGGGCTTAGCAATCAGCCCCAGCATTTT. This sequence encodes CASSQDPGLSNQPQHF.

This clone was seen repeatedly, ten times or more. V is TRBV2 and J is TRBJ1-3; no firm D call. V lost 1 base to trimming and J lost 0 bases, with 7 bases between them. The V gene's germline CDR1 is SNHLY and CDR2 FYNNEI. This CDR3 spans 15 amino acids. The CDR3: CASSEVGPSGNTIYF. CDR3 bases: TGTGCCAGCAGTGAAGTCGGTCCCTCTGGAAACACCATATATTTT.

The chain couples TRBV9 to TRBJ1-2; D gene ambiguous. Trimming stripped 3 bases from V and 2 bases from J, with 11 bases between. CDR1 is SGDLS, CDR2 YYNGEE, per germline. The length of the CDR3 is 14 residues. The CDR3: CASSASGRNYGYTF. CDR3 coding DNA: TGTGCCAGCAGCGCCTCCGGGAGGAACTATGGCTACACCTTC.

This clone was seen only a few times. The gene calls are TRBV18 and TRBJ2-3; 11 bases match TRBD2. The CDR3 consists of 14 residues. The ends lost 6 bases at V and 5 bases at J; junction bases unmatched: 4. CDR1 is KGHSH, CDR2 LQKENI, per germline. CDR3 protein: CASSPTSGRDTQYF. CDR3 in DNA: TGTGCCAGCTCCCCTACTAGCGGGAGAGATACGCAGTATTTT.

A few counts support this clone. The chain uses TRBV2 and TRBJ2-1; D uncertain. CDR3 size: 12 residues. The V and J ends lost 2 bases and 9 bases respectively, with 8 bases between them. Germline V gene sequence: CDR1 SNHLY, CDR2 FYNNEI. The CDR3 DNA sequence: TGTGCCAGCAGTGAACCGGTCCGTGAGCAGTTCTTC. Its translation is CASSEPVREQFF.

This clone was observed a handful of times. V usage is TRBV5-8 and J usage is TRBJ2-4; 9 bases agree with TRBD2. The CDR3 length is 15 residues. CDR1 SGHTS and CDR2 YDEGEE come from the germline V gene. Trimming at V came to 0 bases and at J to 6 bases, leaving 4 bases not matched to a gene. DNA for the CDR3: TGTGCCAGCAGCTTGGGACTAGCGGTAACAAACATTCAGTACTTC. Its translation is CASSLGLAVTNIQYF.

The CDR3 bases are TGTGCCAGCAGCCCCCGCGGAAGGACTAGCGGGAGGGGGTACGAGCAGTACTTC. Its translation: CASSPRGRTSGRGYEQYF. This chain joins TRBV5-6 and TRBJ2-7; 15 nucleotides agree with TRBD2. Germline loops: CDR1 SGHDT, CDR2 YYEEEE. This CDR3 contains 18 residues. V trimming: 4 bases; J trimming: 4 bases; junction bases outside the gene matches: 12.

This clone has a handful of counts. The chain combines TRBV6-5 with TRBJ1-2; 7 bases map to TRBD1. The germline V gene has CDR1 MNHEY and CDR2 SVGAGI. The CDR3 extends over 14 amino acids. V shed 2 bases, J shed 3 bases, and the junction held 3 bases outside the gene matches. The DNA for the CDR3 is TGTGCCAGCAGTTACCCCGACAGGGACTATGGCTACACCTTC. Protein: CASSYPDRDYGYTF.

The rearrangement joins TRBV7-8 to TRBJ1-4; possible D gene TRBD1, 6 bases. The germline V and J ends were trimmed by 1 base and 6 bases, with 12 bases remaining between them. This CDR3 is 15 amino acids long. The germline CDR1 and CDR2 sequences are SGHVS and FQNEAQ. Here the CDR3 DNA reads TGTGCCAGCAGCTTAGTCGGCAGGGGATATGAAAAACTGTTTTTT. Its protein product is CASSLVGRGYEKLFF.

The chain links TRBV10-3 to TRBJ2-7; 9 bases fit TRBD1. The germline V gene encodes CDR1 ENHRY and CDR2 SYGVKD. Trimming removed 3 bases from V and 4 bases from J; junction bases left unmatched: 7. This CDR3 contains 15 residues. In DNA form, the CDR3 reads TGTGCCATCAGTGATCCGGGACAGGGAATTTACGAGCAGTACGTC. It encodes CAISDPGQGIYEQYV.

J is TRBJ2-2 and V is TRBV10-3; the D call may be TRBD1 or TRBD2 (5 bases each). This CDR3 spans 15 amino acids. Germline CDR1 ENHRY, CDR2 SYGVKD. V was trimmed by 4 bases and J by 5 bases, leaving 14 bases between them. CDR3 DNA sequence: TGTGCCATCAGTGGGACGTTCGAGGGGACCGGGGAGCTGTTTTTT. Protein sequence: CAISGTFEGTGELFF.

The chain links TRBV5-5 to TRBJ2-5, with D possibly being TRBD2 (6 bases). CDR1 and CDR2 (germline): SGHKS, YYEKEE (reference sequence). The CDR3 covers 13 residues. Trimming pared 5 bases from V and 5 bases from J, leaving 13 bases between. The CDR3 protein is CASSLGGRETQYF. The CDR3 DNA is TGTGCCAGCAGTCTAGGAGGGCGGGAGACCCAGTACTTC.

The chain links TRBV10-3 to TRBJ2-7, with unresolved D. From germline, CDR1 is ENHRY and CDR2 SYGVKD. The CDR3 is made up of 11 amino acids. The V and J ends lost 3 bases and 6 bases respectively, with 6 bases between them. The CDR3 here is CAISDPGEQYF. The CDR3, as DNA: TGTGCCATCAGTGACCCGGGCGAGCAGTACTTC.

J is TRBJ2-3 and V is TRBV10-1; TRBD1 might be the D (6 bases). Trimming cost V 8 bases and J 6 bases, with 12 bases left between them. Per the germline V gene, CDR1 is WNHNN and CDR2 is SYGVQD (reference sequence). CDR3 length: 12 amino acids. The CDR3 protein is CASARGTDTQYF. The CDR3 nucleotides read TGCGCCAGCGCGAGGGGGACGGATACGCAGTATTTT.

The V call is TRBV19, the J call TRBJ2-1; TRBD2 aligns across 8 bases. The CDR3 is 14 amino acids. From germline, CDR1 is LNHDA and CDR2 SQIVND (reference sequence). Trimming cost V 2 bases and J 8 bases; bases outside gene matches: 5. The CDR3 reads CASSIPGTRDEQFF. The CDR3 DNA reads TGTGCCAGTAGTATACCCGGGACTAGGGATGAGCAGTTCTTC.

This clone came up a few times. The chain couples TRBV2 to TRBJ2-7, with no clear D. The germline CDR1 and CDR2 sequences are SNHLY and FYNNEI. CDR3 length equals 15 residues. Trimming stripped 6 bases from V and 2 bases from J, with 17 bases between. The CDR3 region is CASRDLVLGTYEQYF. The CDR3 bases are TGTGCCAGCAGAGACCTCGTGCTGGGTACCTACGAGCAGTACTTC.

This clone was counted a few times. J is TRBJ2-1 and V is TRBV6-1, with D maybe TRBD2 (7 bases). V was cut by 8 bases and J by 5 bases, with 19 bases left in between. This CDR3 contains 15 residues. Germline CDR1 is MNHNS and CDR2 is SASEGT. This CDR3 reads CASGGQRDYNNEQFF. As DNA, the CDR3 is TGTGCCAGCGGGGGCCAACGGGACTATAACAATGAGCAGTTCTTC.